This T cell receptor beta chain was recorded in a study of T-cell memory formation after mild COVID-19. About the study: TCR clusters largely stayed donor specific. Study observations and caveats: A balance of CD4 and CD8 characterized clones contracting day 15 to 85, whereas later expanders leaned CD4+. Chiefly within CM and EM were the contracting CD4+ clones; CD8+ ones were within EMRA.

From the 5' RACE reads, TCRdb called clonotypes with MiXCR, one entry per CDR3 protein. The sample holds 500,000 to 650,000 distinct CDR3 sequences, less than 25% seen once. With regard to this clonotype: Its target is unknown.

The germline gives CDR1 DFQATT, CDR2 SNEGSKA (reference sequence). The V segment lost 5 bases and the J segment 4 bases; nucleotides outside the gene matches: 3. The CDR3 extends over 14 amino acids. The sequencing sample was made of PBMCs or a T cell subset sorted from them (not recorded which). V gene TRBV20-1 combines with J gene TRBJ2-1; 12 bases line up with TRBD2. The TCR originated in an adult woman who had mild COVID-19 (a few samples of this study predate the infection). Cell type and time point are not known. CDR3 DNA: TGCAGTGCTCCCGGGACTAGCGGGTACAATGAGCAGTTCTTC. It yields the protein CSAPGTSGYNEQFF.